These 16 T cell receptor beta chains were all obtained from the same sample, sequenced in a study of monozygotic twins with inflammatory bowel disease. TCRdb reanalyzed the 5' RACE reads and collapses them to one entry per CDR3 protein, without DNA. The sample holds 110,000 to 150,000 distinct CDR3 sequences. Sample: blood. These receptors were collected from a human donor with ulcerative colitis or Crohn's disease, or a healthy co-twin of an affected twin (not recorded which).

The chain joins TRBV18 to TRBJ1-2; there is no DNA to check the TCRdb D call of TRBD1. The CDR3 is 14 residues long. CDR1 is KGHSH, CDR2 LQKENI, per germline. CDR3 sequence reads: CASSPIRDRNGYTF.

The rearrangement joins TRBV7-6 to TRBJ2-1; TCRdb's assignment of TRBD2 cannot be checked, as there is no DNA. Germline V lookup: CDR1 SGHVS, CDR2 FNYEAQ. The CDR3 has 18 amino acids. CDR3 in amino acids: CASSPFAPGTSSYNEQFF.

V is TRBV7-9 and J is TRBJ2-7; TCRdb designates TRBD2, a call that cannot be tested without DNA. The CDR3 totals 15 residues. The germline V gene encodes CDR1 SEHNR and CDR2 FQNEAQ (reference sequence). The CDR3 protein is CASSLMAGGPEEQYF.

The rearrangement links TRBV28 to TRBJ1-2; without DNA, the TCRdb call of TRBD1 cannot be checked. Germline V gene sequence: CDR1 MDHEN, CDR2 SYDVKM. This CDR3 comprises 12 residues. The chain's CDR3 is CASSLRDRGYTF.

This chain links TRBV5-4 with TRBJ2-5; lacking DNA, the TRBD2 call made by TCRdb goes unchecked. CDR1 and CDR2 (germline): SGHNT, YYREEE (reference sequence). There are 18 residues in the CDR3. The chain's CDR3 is CASSPGLAEVGYQETQYF.

CDR3 in amino acids: CASSLVDGGDEQFF. V is TRBV5-1 and J is TRBJ2-1; TCRdb lists TRBD1, though no DNA is available to test this call. CDR3 length equals 14 residues. Germline V lookup: CDR1 SGHRS, CDR2 YFSETQ.

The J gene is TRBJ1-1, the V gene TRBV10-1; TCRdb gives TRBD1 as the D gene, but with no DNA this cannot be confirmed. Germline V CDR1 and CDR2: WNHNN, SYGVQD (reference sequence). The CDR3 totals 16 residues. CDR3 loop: CASSHGGGSGNTEAFF.

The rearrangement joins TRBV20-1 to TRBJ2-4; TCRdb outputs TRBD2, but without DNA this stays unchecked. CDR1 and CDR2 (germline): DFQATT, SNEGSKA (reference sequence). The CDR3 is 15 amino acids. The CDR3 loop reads CSASASGLAKNIQYF.

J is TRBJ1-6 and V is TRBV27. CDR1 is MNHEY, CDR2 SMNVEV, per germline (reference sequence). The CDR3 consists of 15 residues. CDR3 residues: CASSLPRGYNSPLHF.

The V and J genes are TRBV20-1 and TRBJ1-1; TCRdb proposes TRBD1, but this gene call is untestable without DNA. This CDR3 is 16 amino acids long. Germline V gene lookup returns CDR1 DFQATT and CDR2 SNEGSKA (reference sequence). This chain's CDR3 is CSAPRSDRVSNTEAFF.

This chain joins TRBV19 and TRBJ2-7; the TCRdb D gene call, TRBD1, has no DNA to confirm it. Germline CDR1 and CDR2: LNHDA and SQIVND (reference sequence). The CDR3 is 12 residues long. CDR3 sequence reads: CASSIGQSEQYF. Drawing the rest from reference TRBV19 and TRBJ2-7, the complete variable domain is DGGITQSPKYLFRKEGQNVTLSCEQNLNHDAMYWYRQDPGQGLRLIYYSQIVNDFQKGDIAEGYSVSREKKESFPLTVTSAQKNPTAFYLCASSIGQSEQYFGPGTRLTVT.

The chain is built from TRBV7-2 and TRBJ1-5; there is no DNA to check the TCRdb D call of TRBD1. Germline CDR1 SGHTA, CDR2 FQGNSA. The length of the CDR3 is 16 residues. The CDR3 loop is CASSLVSTGRNQPQHF.

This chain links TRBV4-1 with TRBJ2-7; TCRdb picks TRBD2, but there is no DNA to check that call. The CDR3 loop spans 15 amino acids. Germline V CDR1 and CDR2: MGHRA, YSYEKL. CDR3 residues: CASSQPTSARGEQYF.

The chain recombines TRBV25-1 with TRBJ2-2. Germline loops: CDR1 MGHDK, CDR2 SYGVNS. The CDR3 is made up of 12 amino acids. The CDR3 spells CASATHTGELFF.

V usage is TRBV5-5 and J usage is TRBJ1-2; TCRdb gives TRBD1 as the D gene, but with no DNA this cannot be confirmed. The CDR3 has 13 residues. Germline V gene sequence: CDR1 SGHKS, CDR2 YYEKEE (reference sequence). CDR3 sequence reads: CASSLATGTDNTF.

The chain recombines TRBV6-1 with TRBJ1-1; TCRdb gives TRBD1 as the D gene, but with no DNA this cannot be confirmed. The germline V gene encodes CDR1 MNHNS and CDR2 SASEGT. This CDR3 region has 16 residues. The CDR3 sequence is CASRTGTGGAGTEAFF.